A selection of T cell receptor beta chains follows, all from one sample in a study of blood T cell repertoires in COVID-19. The repertoire was sequenced with immunoSEQ multiplex PCR; TCRdb's copy has only in-frame clones and lacks some. The data hold under 250,000 clones, with approximately 78% observed a single time. Sequenced material: peripheral blood. The receptors originated from a woman aged 40 to 50 with acute or convalescent COVID-19. Each CDR3 is given with its conserved first and last residue. Each record gives: J gene, clone size, D gene, V gene, CDR3 protein, CDR3 DNA. The D gene is left open where the match is weak. Clone size, where shown, is once, few, many, or a class for clones that have expanded.

j_call: TRBJ2-5
clone_size: NA
d_call: NA
v_call: TRBV9
cdr3_aa: CASSVAGRIADETQYF
cdr3_nt: TGTGCCAGCAGCGTAGCTGGACGAATAGCGGACGAGACCCAGTACTTC

j_call: TRBJ2-1
clone_size: NA
d_call: NA
v_call: TRBV2
cdr3_aa: CASSEGRGLYNEQFF
cdr3_nt: TGTGCCAGCAGTGAAGGACGGGGATTATACAATGAGCAGTTCTTC

j_call: TRBJ2-5
clone_size: NA
d_call: TRBD2
v_call: TRBV2
cdr3_aa: CASSPGGVSETQYF
cdr3_nt: TGTGCCAGCAGTCCGGGGGGTGTGTCAGAGACCCAGTACTTC

j_call: TRBJ1-1
clone_size: few
d_call: NA
v_call: TRBV5-1
cdr3_aa: CASSWSGVVTEAFF
cdr3_nt: TGCGCCAGCAGCTGGTCAGGGGTGGTAACTGAAGCTTTCTTT

j_call: TRBJ1-4
clone_size: NA
d_call: NA
v_call: TRBV27
cdr3_aa: CASSSGYEKLFF
cdr3_nt: TGTGCCAGCAGTTCAGGGTATGAAAAACTGTTTTTT

j_call: TRBJ1-2
clone_size: NA
d_call: NA
v_call: TRBV2
cdr3_aa: CASSEVMPYGYTF
cdr3_nt: TGTGCCAGCTCCGAGGTAATGCCCTATGGCTACACCTTC

j_call: TRBJ2-3
clone_size: NA
d_call: NA
v_call: TRBV4-2
cdr3_aa: CASSPSAITDTQYF
cdr3_nt: TGTGCCAGCAGCCCTAGCGCTATCACAGATACGCAGTATTTT

j_call: TRBJ2-1
clone_size: NA
d_call: TRBD2
v_call: TRBV5-1
cdr3_aa: CASSLDWGGEQFF
cdr3_nt: TGCGCCAGCAGCTTGGACTGGGGGGGTGAGCAGTTCTTC

j_call: TRBJ1-5
clone_size: few
d_call: TRBD1
v_call: TRBV23-1
cdr3_aa: CASSHPNRGQNQPQHF
cdr3_nt: TGCGCCAGCAGTCACCCTAACAGGGGTCAGAATCAGCCCCAGCATTTT

j_call: TRBJ2-3
clone_size: NA
d_call: NA
v_call: TRBV29-1
cdr3_aa: CSVERGNTDTQYF
cdr3_nt: TGCAGCGTTGAGCGGGGAAACACAGATACGCAGTATTTT

j_call: TRBJ2-7
clone_size: many
d_call: TRBD2
v_call: TRBV6-2/TRBV6-3
cdr3_aa: CASSYSASGRADEQYF
cdr3_nt: TGTGCCAGCAGTTACTCGGCTAGCGGGAGGGCCGACGAGCAGTACTTC

j_call: TRBJ2-1
clone_size: NA
d_call: NA
v_call: TRBV10-3
cdr3_aa: CAIRDSGVLGNEQFF
cdr3_nt: TGTGCCATCAGGGACTCAGGGGTCCTTGGGAATGAGCAGTTCTTC

j_call: TRBJ2-5
clone_size: NA
d_call: TRBD1
v_call: TRBV11-1
cdr3_aa: CASSLGQIQETQYF
cdr3_nt: TGTGCCAGCAGCCTGGGACAGATCCAAGAGACCCAGTACTTC

j_call: TRBJ2-3
clone_size: once
d_call: TRBD2
v_call: TRBV19
cdr3_aa: CASCSGRVTDTQYF
cdr3_nt: TGTGCCAGCTGTAGCGGGAGAGTAACAGATACGCAGTATTTT

j_call: TRBJ2-3
clone_size: NA
d_call: NA
v_call: TRBV6-5
cdr3_aa: CASSYTGTTDTQYF
cdr3_nt: TGTGCCAGCAGTTACACAGGGACCACAGATACGCAGTATTTT

j_call: TRBJ1-3
clone_size: few
d_call: NA
v_call: TRBV6-5
cdr3_aa: CASSYQDSGNTIYF
cdr3_nt: TGTGCCAGCAGTTACCAGGACTCTGGAAACACCATATATTTT